Presented here are 21 T cell receptor beta chains from one specimen sequenced in a study of T cell repertoires in cytomegalovirus infection (dated 2019 in TCRdb). The sequencing machine was an Illumina HiSeq 1500. TCRdb reprocessed the public reads (quality trimming at Q25 with fastp, clone calling with MiXCR) and kept in-frame beta chains. CDR3 protein duplicates are merged, each entry listing the most common genes and DNA. The sample table contains approximately 730,000 distinct CDR3 sequences; only one count was recorded for 30% to 35% of them. The ten largest clones capture about 20% of the sample. The treatment or condition label here, explained by the study, means: in vitro stimulation with specific CMV peptide epitopes to enrich CMV-specific T cells. Their recognized antigens are unknown. This specimen was cultured PBMCs, taken from culture after CMV antigen stimulation. The source is a human donor in good health (CMV status not recorded). Some clones in this sample may be carry-over from other donors' samples.

Note on this clonotype: A single base separates this from a much larger clone, so it may be a read error. The genes are TRBV7-3 and TRBJ2-1; TRBD2 aligns across 8 bases. CDR3 length equals 15 residues. After removal of 10 bases from V and 3 bases from J, the junction contained 11 bases not matched to a gene. Looked up from germline, CDR1 is SGHTA and CDR2 is FQGTGA. The CDR3 is CANSRGGLDYNEQFF. The CDR3 DNA follows: TGTGCCAACAGTCGGGGGGGACTTGACTACAATGAGCAGTTCTTC.

The chain has TRBV7-2 and TRBJ2-5; no clear D. Trimming pared 1 base from V and 5 bases from J, leaving 14 bases between. CDR3 length: 15 residues. Germline assignment: CDR1 SGHTA and CDR2 FQGNSA. The CDR3 here is CASSLVRSRQETQYF. The CDR3 nucleotides are TGTGCCAGCAGCTTAGTTCGGTCGAGGCAGGAGACCCAGTACTTC.

This clonotype was detected a few times. This chain uses TRBV29-1 with TRBJ2-1, with D unclear. Trimming shortened V by 1 base and J by 5 bases, and 21 bases separated the two germline ends. Germline loops: CDR1 SQVTM, CDR2 ANQGSEA. The CDR3 is made up of 17 amino acids. The CDR3 DNA follows: TGCAGCGTTGAAGGGGTACCGGCTTCATACACTAACAATGAGCAGTTCTTC. Encoded protein: CSVEGVPASYTNNEQFF.

In this sample, this clonotype turned up many times. This sequence joins TRBV7-2 and TRBJ2-5; a weak D match, TRBD1 (6 bases). CDR3 size: 15 residues. Germline V lookup: CDR1 SGHTA, CDR2 FQGNSA. V lost 1 base and J 7 bases, leaving 16 bases between the germline ends. CDR3 nucleotide sequence: TGTGCCAGCAGCTTAGTCGGACAGAGCTCGGGGACCCAGTACTTC. Its translation: CASSLVGQSSGTQYF. Complete variable domain (other parts from reference TRBV7-2 and TRBJ2-5): GAGVSQSPSNKVTEKGKDVELRCDPISGHTALYWYRQSLGQGLEFLIYFQGNSAPDKSGLPSDRFSAERTGGSVSTLTIQRTQQEDSAVYLCASSLVGQSSGTQYFGPGTRLLVL.

This clonotype was seen only a few times. This chain joins TRBV12-5 and TRBJ1-1; a weak D match, TRBD1 (5 bases). Germline values: CDR1 LGHNT, CDR2 FRNRAP. The CDR3 is 16 residues long. V lost 0 bases and J lost 4, with 15 bases in between. The CDR3 DNA follows: TGTGCTAGTGGTTTGGTACTTGATGGGGCCCCCACTGAAGCTTTCTTT. Its protein is CASGLVLDGAPTEAFF.

The chain links TRBV7-3 to TRBJ2-1, with 11 nucleotides matching TRBD2. Germline CDR1 reads SGHTA; CDR2 reads FQGTGA. CDR3 length: 16 amino acids. Trimming took 5 bases from V and 8 from J; bases not matched to a gene: 11. The CDR3 nucleotides read TGTGCCAGCAGCCCAAGCGTAGCGGGGGGGTTGGATGAGCAGTTCTTC. Its translation is CASSPSVAGGLDEQFF.

CDR3 DNA sequence: TGTGCCAGCAGCCCCCGGGGACAGGGAACCTACAATGAGCAGTTCTTC. The encoded protein is CASSPRGQGTYNEQFF. The rearrangement uses TRBV7-8 and TRBJ2-1; the match to TRBD1 covers 9 bases. The CDR3 totals 16 residues. V shed 5 bases and J 2 bases; nucleotides not matched to a gene: 7. CDR1 is SGHVS and CDR2 is FQNEAQ in the germline V gene.

The gene calls are TRBV12-3 or TRBV12-4 and TRBJ2-3, with 11 bases matching TRBD2. The CDR3 consists of 13 residues. V lost 6 bases to trimming and J lost 7 bases; unmatched junction nucleotides: 3. The CDR3 DNA is TGTGCCAGCAGACTAGCGGGAGAAAATACGCAGTATTTT. This encodes CASRLAGENTQYF.

The count of this clonotype is one. The chain joins TRBV7-7 to TRBJ2-7, with D tentatively TRBD1 (6 bases). Trimming pared 5 bases from V and 4 bases from J, leaving 15 bases between. Germline CDR1 and CDR2: SSHAT and FNYEAQ (reference sequence). The CDR3 length is 14 residues. CDR3: CASSRTANGYEQYF. The CDR3 DNA follows: TGTGCCAGCAGCAGGACAGCCAACGGGTACGAGCAGTACTTC.

This clonotype showed up just a few times. The chain combines TRBV19 with TRBJ2-3; the D gene is possibly TRBD2 (6 bases). Germline lookup yields CDR1 LNHDA and CDR2 SQIVND (reference sequence). The CDR3 spans 13 residues. V lost 10 bases and J 3 bases, leaving 14 bases between the germline ends. This chain's CDR3 is CATAGGGTDTQYF. CDR3 coding DNA: TGTGCCACCGCGGGCGGAGGGACAGATACGCAGTATTTT.

This clonotype appeared a single time. The rearrangement uses TRBV6-4 and TRBJ2-1, with D possibly matching TRBD2 (6 bases). Looked up from germline, CDR1 is MRHNA and CDR2 is SNTAGT. Trimming removed 3 bases at V and 7 bases at J, with 13 bases between. The CDR3 sequence is 14 residues long. CDR3 sequence reads: CASSEGSGANEQFF. For the CDR3, the DNA is TGTGCCAGCAGTGAAGGCTCGGGAGCGAATGAGCAGTTCTTC.

This clonotype has only a few counts. This chain uses TRBV28 with TRBJ2-7, with D perhaps TRBD2 (6 bases). The CDR3 is 17 residues long. The germline gives CDR1 MDHEN, CDR2 SYDVKM. Trimming cost V 4 bases and J 0 bases, with 19 bases left between them. CDR3 in amino acids: CASSSDPGRSNSYEQYF. CDR3 coding DNA: TGTGCCAGCAGTTCCGATCCCGGGAGATCTAACTCCTACGAGCAGTACTTC.

This clonotype was observed many times. V is TRBV7-2 and J is TRBJ2-7; D is unclear. Per germline, CDR1 SGHTA and CDR2 FQGNSA. V lost 4 bases to trimming and J lost 4 bases, with 11 bases between them. The CDR3 is 13 residues long. The CDR3 region is CASSSRHPYEQYF. The DNA for the CDR3 is TGTGCCAGCAGCTCGAGACACCCATACGAGCAGTACTTC.

The rearrangement links TRBV7-9 to TRBJ1-3; D gene uncertain. The germline CDR1 and CDR2 sequences are SEHNR and FQNEAQ (reference sequence). This CDR3 has 11 residues. Deletions cut 5 bases from V and 8 bases from J, with 7 bases between. The CDR3 is CASSQIHTIYF. CDR3 coding DNA: TGTGCCAGCAGCCAGATACACACCATATATTTT.

This clonotype was seen once. A read error is possible here, since a much larger clone lies one base away. V is TRBV7-2 and J is TRBJ1-1; 10 bases match TRBD1. This CDR3 is built from 14 residues. Germline CDR1 is SGHTA and CDR2 is FQGNSA. Losses at the gene ends were 4 bases for V and 3 bases for J; bases not matched to a gene: 2. CDR3 nucleotides: TGTGCCAGCAGCTGGACAGGGGGGTACACTGAAGCTTTCTTT. This sequence encodes CASSWTGGYTEAFF.

The rearrangement links TRBV7-2 to TRBJ2-2, with 7 bases fitting TRBD1. J was trimmed by 6 bases and V by 5 bases; bases with no gene match: 9. The CDR3 consists of 15 residues. The germline V gene encodes CDR1 SGHTA and CDR2 FQGNSA. CDR3 protein: CASSTVRTGSGELFF. CDR3 nucleotide sequence: TGTGCCAGCAGCACCGTTCGGACAGGCTCCGGGGAGCTGTTTTTT.

The CDR3 DNA reads as TGCAGCGTTGAGTACTCCTACAATGAGCAGTTCTTC. Its protein product is CSVEYSYNEQFF. The chain links TRBV29-1 to TRBJ2-1; D unclear. Germline V lookup: CDR1 SQVTM, CDR2 ANQGSEA. This CDR3 region has 12 residues. V was pared by 3 bases and J by 0 bases, with 3 bases between.

This chain joins TRBV29-1 and TRBJ2-7; 9 nucleotides line up with TRBD1. The CDR3 contains 11 residues. V was pared by 6 bases and J by 6 bases, with 3 bases of the junction left unmatched. The germline CDR1 and CDR2 sequences are SQVTM and ANQGSEA. CDR3 sequence (DNA): TGCAGCGTCCGACAGGGGGGCGAGCAGTACTTC. The encoded protein is CSVRQGGEQYF.

The chain links TRBV20-1 to TRBJ2-1; 10 bases align to TRBD2. V gave up 3 bases and J gave up 4 bases; unmatched junction bases: 6. Germline V gene lookup returns CDR1 DFQATT and CDR2 SNEGSKA (reference sequence). CDR3 length equals 15 residues. DNA of the CDR3: TGCAGTGCTAGTCCTAGGACTAGCGGTTACAATGAGCAGTTCTTC. As protein: CSASPRTSGYNEQFF.

This chain links TRBV2 with TRBJ2-3; no reliable D call. Per the germline V gene, CDR1 is SNHLY and CDR2 is FYNNEI. Trimming took 5 bases from V and 9 from J, leaving 18 bases between them. The CDR3 runs to 14 residues. CDR3 amino acids: CASSPLSGLKTQYF. In DNA, the CDR3 is TGTGCCAGCAGTCCCCTGTCCGGGCTAAAAACGCAGTATTTT.

This clonotype was detected only a few times. This rearrangement joins TRBV27 to TRBJ2-5; perhaps TRBD2 as D (5 bases). Trimming took off 4 bases at V and 5 bases at J, with 11 bases between the two ends. The CDR3 covers 13 residues. Germline CDR1 and CDR2: MNHEY and SMNVEV (reference sequence). CDR3 sequence reads: CASSWLASETQYF. CDR3 DNA sequence: TGTGCCAGCAGTTGGCTAGCTTCCGAGACCCAGTACTTC.